A single sample gave rise to the 12 T cell receptor beta chains below, sequenced in a study of T cell responses to AZD1222 COVID-19 vaccine. Some clones are missing from TCRdb's copy, which holds only in-frame ones; the method was immunoSEQ multiplex PCR. This table holds 100,000 to 150,000 clones, around 89% found once. Source: peripheral blood, taken on day 0 of AZD1222 vaccination. The receptors were gathered from an adult in good health.

This chain connects TRBV7-6 to TRBJ1-1; the match to TRBD1 covers 9 bases. This CDR3 spans 16 amino acids. The V gene end was trimmed by 3 bases and the J gene end by 5 bases; junction bases not matched to a gene: 10. Germline V CDR1 and CDR2: SGHVS, FNYEAQ. CDR3 sequence reads: CASSFRDRESSTEAFF. The CDR3 coding sequence is TGTGCCAGCAGCTTCCGGGACAGGGAAAGTAGTACTGAAGCTTTCTTT.

The J gene is TRBJ1-3, the V gene TRBV18; unclear D gene. V was cut by 4 bases and J by 0 bases, with 13 bases left in between. Germline CDR1 KGHSH, CDR2 LQKENI. This CDR3 is 16 amino acids long. The CDR3 region is CASSQGETYSGNTIYF. Here the CDR3 DNA reads TGTGCCAGCTCACAGGGAGAAACCTACTCTGGAAACACCATATATTTT.

The J gene is TRBJ2-7, the V gene TRBV21-1; the table's D gene call, TRBD1, was not cross checked with the DNA. TRBV21-1 is an annotated pseudogene. There are 17 residues in the CDR3. CDR3 nucleotides: TGTGCCAGCAGCTTAACCCAGGGGGACGATAACCGCTACGAGCAGTACTTC. Encoded protein: CASSLTQGDDNRYEQYF.

The rearrangement joins TRBV10-2 to TRBJ1-6; D is undetermined. This CDR3 has 12 residues. Looked up from germline, CDR1 is WSHSY and CDR2 is SAAADI. V was trimmed by 7 bases and J by 8 bases, leaving 9 bases between them. The CDR3 is CASTSVDSPLHF. Here the CDR3 DNA reads TGCGCCAGCACGTCGGTGGATTCACCCCTCCACTTT.

In its sample, this clone was seen once. The chain is built from TRBV6-5 and TRBJ2-3, with D unclear. Per germline, CDR1 MNHEY and CDR2 SVGAGI. V lost 6 bases and J lost 1, with 8 bases in between. The CDR3 loop spans 13 amino acids. This CDR3 is CASSPAGTDTQYF. The CDR3 region has the DNA TGTGCCAGCAGCCCGGCCGGCACAGATACGCAGTATTTT.

The chain joins TRBV10-2 to TRBJ2-1; 8 bases match TRBD2. V lost 4 bases, J lost 8 bases, and 13 bases stayed unmatched. This CDR3 has 16 amino acids. Looked up from germline, CDR1 is WSHSY and CDR2 is SAAADI. CDR3 region: CASSALVGLAMYEQFF. The CDR3 bases are TGCGCCAGCAGTGCCCTTGTAGGACTAGCTATGTATGAGCAGTTCTTC.

The CDR3 DNA is TGTGCCAGCAGTTATAATGAAAAACTGTTTTTT. Translated, it gives CASSYNEKLFF. The chain recombines TRBV27 with TRBJ1-4, with D unclear. The germline gives CDR1 MNHEY, CDR2 SMNVEV (reference sequence). Trimming shortened V by 4 bases and J by 4 bases, and 1 base separated the two germline ends. The CDR3 length is 11 residues.

This chain uses TRBV6-1 with TRBJ1-2, with D tentatively TRBD1 (5 bases). The CDR3 loop spans 14 amino acids. With 2 bases removed from V and 0 bases from J, the gap between germline ends came to 7 bases. From germline, CDR1 is MNHNS and CDR2 SASEGT. The CDR3 sequence: CASSEQGTNYGYTF. CDR3 bases: TGTGCCAGCAGTGAACAGGGAACTAACTATGGCTACACCTTC.

In this sample, this clone turned up once. The chain couples TRBV9 to TRBJ2-7, with TRBD2 identical over 13 bases. The CDR3 has 15 amino acids. The V segment lost 4 bases and the J segment 7 bases; nucleotides outside the gene matches: 8. Germline CDR1 is SGDLS and CDR2 is YYNGEE. This CDR3 is CASSSYGLAGVEQYF. CDR3 in DNA: TGTGCCAGCAGCTCCTATGGACTAGCGGGAGTGGAGCAGTACTTC.

This chain connects TRBV28 to TRBJ2-4; D might be TRBD2 (6 bases). This CDR3 has 16 residues. V was shortened by 4 bases and J by 0 bases, with 13 bases between the two germline ends. Germline values: CDR1 MDHEN, CDR2 SYDVKM. The CDR3 here is CASSSPGGLAKNIQYF. The DNA for the CDR3 is TGTGCCAGCAGTTCCCCCGGGGGTCTAGCCAAAAACATTCAGTACTTC.

The genes are TRBV7-2 and TRBJ2-2; 7 bases match TRBD2. Per the germline V gene, CDR1 is SGHTA and CDR2 is FQGNSA. V lost 3 bases and J lost 1; bases outside the gene matches: 5. The CDR3 is 16 amino acids. The CDR3 sequence: CASSFLPGGNTGELFF. In DNA, the CDR3 is TGTGCCAGCAGCTTTTTACCGGGGGGGAACACCGGGGAGCTGTTTTTT.

This rearrangement joins TRBV4-3 to TRBJ1-4, with a weak D call TRBD1 (5 bases). The V gene lost 5 bases and the J gene lost 8 bases, with 15 bases spanning the gap. CDR3 length: 14 residues. Germline V lookup: CDR1 LGHNA, CDR2 YSLEER. CDR3 loop: CASSSGRGLEKLFF. CDR3 DNA sequence: TGCGCCAGCAGCTCTGGAAGGGGTTTGGAAAAACTGTTTTTT.